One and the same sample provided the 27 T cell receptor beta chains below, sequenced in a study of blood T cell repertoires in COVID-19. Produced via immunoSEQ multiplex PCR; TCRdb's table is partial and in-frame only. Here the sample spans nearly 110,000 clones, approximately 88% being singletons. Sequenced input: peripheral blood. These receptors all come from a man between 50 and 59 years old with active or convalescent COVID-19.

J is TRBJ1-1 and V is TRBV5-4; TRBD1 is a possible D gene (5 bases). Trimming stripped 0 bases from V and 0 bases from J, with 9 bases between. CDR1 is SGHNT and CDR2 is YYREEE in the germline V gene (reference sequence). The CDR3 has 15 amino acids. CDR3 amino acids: CASSLEQAMNTEAFF. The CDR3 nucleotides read TGTGCCAGCAGCTTGGAACAGGCGATGAACACTGAAGCTTTCTTT.

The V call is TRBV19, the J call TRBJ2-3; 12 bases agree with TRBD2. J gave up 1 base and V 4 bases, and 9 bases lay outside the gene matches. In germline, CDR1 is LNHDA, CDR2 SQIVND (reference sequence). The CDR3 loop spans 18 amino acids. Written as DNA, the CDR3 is TGTGCCAGTAGTAAATCCCGGACTAGCGGGACCCGCACAGATACGCAGTATTTT. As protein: CASSKSRTSGTRTDTQYF.

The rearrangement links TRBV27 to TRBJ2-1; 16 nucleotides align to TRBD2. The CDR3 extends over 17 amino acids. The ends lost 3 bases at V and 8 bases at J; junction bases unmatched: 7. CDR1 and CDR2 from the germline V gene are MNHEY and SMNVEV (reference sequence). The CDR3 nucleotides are TGTGCCAGCAGTTTCCGCCGCGGGACTAGCGGGAGGGATGAGCAGTTCTTC. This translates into CASSFRRGTSGRDEQFF.

For the CDR3, the DNA is TGTGCCAGCAAGCAACAGGGGGCACTTTCACCCCTCCACTTT. Residues: CASKQQGALSPLHF. The chain is built from TRBV27 and TRBJ1-6, with TRBD1 identical over 9 bases. The CDR3 runs 14 residues. The germline CDR1 and CDR2 sequences are MNHEY and SMNVEV (reference sequence). V lost 7 bases and J lost 9; bases outside the gene matches: 7.

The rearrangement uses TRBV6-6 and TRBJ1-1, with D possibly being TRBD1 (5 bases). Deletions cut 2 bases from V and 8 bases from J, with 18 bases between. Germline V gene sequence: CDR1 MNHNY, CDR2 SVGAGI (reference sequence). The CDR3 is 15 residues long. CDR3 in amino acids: CASSYGAGDRREAFF. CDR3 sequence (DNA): TGTGCCAGCAGTTACGGGGCGGGGGACCGCAGGGAAGCTTTCTTT.

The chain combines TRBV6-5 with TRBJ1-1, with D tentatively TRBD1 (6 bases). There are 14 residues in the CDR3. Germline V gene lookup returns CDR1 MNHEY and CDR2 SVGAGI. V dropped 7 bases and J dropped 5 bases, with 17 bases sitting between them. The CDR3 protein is CASMDGGRGTEAFF. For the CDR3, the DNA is TGTGCCAGCATGGACGGGGGGCGGGGGACTGAAGCTTTCTTT.

CDR3 loop: CASSSPGTGAYEQYF. DNA for the CDR3: TGTGCCAGCAGTTCCCCCGGGACAGGTGCCTACGAGCAGTACTTC. V gene TRBV28 combines with J gene TRBJ2-7; TRBD1 agrees at 8 bases. Germline CDR1 reads MDHEN; CDR2 reads SYDVKM. The CDR3 has 15 amino acids. V shed 4 bases and J 2 bases; nucleotides not matched to a gene: 7.

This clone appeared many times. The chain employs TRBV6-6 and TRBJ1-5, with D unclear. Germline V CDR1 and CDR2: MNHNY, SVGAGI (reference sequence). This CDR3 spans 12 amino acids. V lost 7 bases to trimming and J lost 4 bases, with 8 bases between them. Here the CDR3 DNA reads TGTGCCAGCACGGCGGGGAATCAGCCCCAGCATTTT. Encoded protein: CASTAGNQPQHF.

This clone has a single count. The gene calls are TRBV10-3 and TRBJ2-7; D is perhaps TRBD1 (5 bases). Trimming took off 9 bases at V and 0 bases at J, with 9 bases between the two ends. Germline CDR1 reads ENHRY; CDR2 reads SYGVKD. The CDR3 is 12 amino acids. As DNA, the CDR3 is TGTGCCATACAGACAGCCTCCTACGAGCAGTACTTC. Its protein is CAIQTASYEQYF.

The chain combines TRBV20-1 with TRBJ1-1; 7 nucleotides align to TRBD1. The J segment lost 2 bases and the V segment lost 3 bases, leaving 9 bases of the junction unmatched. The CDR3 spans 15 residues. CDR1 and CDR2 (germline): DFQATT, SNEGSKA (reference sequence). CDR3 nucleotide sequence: TGCAGTGCTAGTAGCTCAGGGGGGATTAACACTGAAGCTTTCTTT. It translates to CSASSSGGINTEAFF.

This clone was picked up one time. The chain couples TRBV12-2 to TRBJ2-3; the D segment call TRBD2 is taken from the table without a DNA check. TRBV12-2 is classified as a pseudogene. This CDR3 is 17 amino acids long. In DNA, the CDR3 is TGTGCAAGTCGCTTAGCGCGGTACGGGAGTAACGCAGATACGCAGTATTTT. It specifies CASRLARYGSNADTQYF.

The CDR3 reads CAGSGQGNYGYTF. The CDR3 nucleotides read TGTGCCGGTTCGGGACAGGGAAACTATGGCTACACCTTC. The V call is TRBV28, the J call TRBJ1-2; 9 bases agree with TRBD1. The CDR3 is made up of 13 amino acids. Trimming removed 11 bases from V and 2 bases from J; junction bases left unmatched: 6. Per germline, CDR1 MDHEN and CDR2 SYDVKM.

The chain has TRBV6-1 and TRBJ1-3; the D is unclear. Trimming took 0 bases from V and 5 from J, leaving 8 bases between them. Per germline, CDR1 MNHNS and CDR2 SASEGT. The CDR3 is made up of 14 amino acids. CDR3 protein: CASSEAPDRNTIYF. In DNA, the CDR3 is TGTGCCAGCAGTGAAGCCCCTGACAGAAACACCATATATTTT.

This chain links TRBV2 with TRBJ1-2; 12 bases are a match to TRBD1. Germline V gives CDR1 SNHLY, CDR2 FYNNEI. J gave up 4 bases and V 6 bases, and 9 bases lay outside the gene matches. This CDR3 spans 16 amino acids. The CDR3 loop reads CASSVRDRGHIYGYTF. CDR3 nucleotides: TGTGCCAGCAGCGTCCGGGACAGGGGGCACATCTATGGCTACACCTTC. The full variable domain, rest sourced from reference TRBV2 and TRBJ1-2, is EPEVTQTPSHQVTQMGQEVILRCVPISNHLYFYWYRQILGQKVEFLVSFYNNEISEKSEIFDDQFSVERPDGSNFTLKIRSTKLEDSAMYFCASSVRDRGHIYGYTFGSGTRLTVV.

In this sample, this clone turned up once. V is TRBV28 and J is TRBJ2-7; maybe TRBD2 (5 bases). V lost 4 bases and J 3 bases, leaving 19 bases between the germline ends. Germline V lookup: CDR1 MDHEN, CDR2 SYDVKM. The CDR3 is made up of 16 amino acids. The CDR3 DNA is TGTGCCAGCAGTTGGCCCACTAGTTTCCCCCTCTACGAGCAGTACTTC. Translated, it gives CASSWPTSFPLYEQYF.

CDR3: CASSLLGGASYEQYF. The CDR3 nucleotides read TGCGCCAGCAGCTTGCTGGGGGGTGCCTCCTACGAGCAGTACTTC. This sequence joins TRBV5-1 and TRBJ2-7; tentative D call: TRBD2 (6 bases). Germline CDR1 is SGHRS and CDR2 is YFSETQ. This CDR3 is 15 amino acids long. Trimming removed 1 base from V and 0 bases from J, with 11 bases in between. Combining the CDR3 with reference TRBV5-1 and TRBJ2-7 gives the whole variable domain KAGVTQTPRYLIKTRGQQVTLSCSPISGHRSVSWYQQTPGQGLQFLFEYFSETQRNKGNFPGRFSGRQFSNSRSEMNVSTLELGDSALYLCASSLLGGASYEQYFGPGTRLTVT.

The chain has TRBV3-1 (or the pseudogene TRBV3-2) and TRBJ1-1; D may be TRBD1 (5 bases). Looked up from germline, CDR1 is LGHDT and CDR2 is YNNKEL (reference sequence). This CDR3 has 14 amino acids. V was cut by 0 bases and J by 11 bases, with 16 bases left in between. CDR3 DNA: TGTGCCAGCAGCCAAGATTCTACAGGATTTTGGGCTTTCTTT. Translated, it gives CASSQDSTGFWAFF.

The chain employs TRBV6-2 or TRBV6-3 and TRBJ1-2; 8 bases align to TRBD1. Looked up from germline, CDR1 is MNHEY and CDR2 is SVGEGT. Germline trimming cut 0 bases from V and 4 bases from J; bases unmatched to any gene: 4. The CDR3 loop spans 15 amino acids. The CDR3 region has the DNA TGTGCCAGCAGTTACTCGAGCAGGGGGCCCTATGGCTACACCTTC. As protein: CASSYSSRGPYGYTF.

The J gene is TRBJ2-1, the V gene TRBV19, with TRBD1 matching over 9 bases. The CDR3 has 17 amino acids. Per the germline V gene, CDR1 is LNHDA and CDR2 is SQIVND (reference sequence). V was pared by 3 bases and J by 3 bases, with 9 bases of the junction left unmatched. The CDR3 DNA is TGTGCCAGTAGTATCCAAGCCGGGACAGGGTACTACAATGAGCAGTTCTTC. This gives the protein CASSIQAGTGYYNEQFF.

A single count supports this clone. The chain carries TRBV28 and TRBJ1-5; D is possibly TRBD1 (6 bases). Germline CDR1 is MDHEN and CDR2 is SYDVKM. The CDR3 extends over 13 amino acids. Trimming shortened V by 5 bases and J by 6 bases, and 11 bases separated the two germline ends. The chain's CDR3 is CASSPLRGQPQHF. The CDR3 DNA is TGTGCCAGCAGTCCTCTCAGGGGTCAGCCCCAGCATTTT.

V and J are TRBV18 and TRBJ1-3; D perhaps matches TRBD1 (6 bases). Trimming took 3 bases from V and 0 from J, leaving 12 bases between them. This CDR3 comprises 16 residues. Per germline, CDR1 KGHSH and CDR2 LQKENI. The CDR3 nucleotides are TGTGCCAGCTCACCTCGGGACACCAGCTCTGGAAACACCATATATTTT. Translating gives CASSPRDTSSGNTIYF.

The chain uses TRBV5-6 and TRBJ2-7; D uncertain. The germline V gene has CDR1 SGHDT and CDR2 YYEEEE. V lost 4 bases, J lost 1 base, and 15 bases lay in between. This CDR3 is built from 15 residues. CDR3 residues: CASSLSGGRSYEQYF. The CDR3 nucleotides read TGTGCCAGCAGCCTTTCAGGTGGTCGTTCCTACGAGCAGTACTTC.

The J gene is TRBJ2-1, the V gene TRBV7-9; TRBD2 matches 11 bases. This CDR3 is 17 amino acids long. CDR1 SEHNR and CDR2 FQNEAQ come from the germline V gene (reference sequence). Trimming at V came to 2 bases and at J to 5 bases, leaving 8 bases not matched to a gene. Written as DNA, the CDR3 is TGTGCCAGCAGCTTACCTCTTGCTAGCGGGAGGCACAATGAGCAGTTCTTC. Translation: CASSLPLASGRHNEQFF.

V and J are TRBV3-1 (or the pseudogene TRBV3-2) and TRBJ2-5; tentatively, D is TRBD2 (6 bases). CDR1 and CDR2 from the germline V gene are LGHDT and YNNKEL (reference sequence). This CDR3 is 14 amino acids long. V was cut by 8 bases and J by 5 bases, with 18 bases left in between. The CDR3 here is CASRPTGLLETQYF. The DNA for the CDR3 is TGTGCCAGCCGACCCACGGGACTCCTGGAGACCCAGTACTTC.

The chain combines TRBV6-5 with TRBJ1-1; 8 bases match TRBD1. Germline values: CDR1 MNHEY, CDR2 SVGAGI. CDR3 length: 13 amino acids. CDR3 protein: CASGRGRSTEAFF. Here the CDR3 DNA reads TGTGCTTCTGGCAGGGGGCGGAGTACTGAAGCTTTCTTT.

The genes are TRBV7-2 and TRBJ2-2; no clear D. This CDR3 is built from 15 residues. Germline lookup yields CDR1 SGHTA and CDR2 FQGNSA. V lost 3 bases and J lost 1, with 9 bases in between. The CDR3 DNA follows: TGTGCCAGCAGCTTCCCCACAAAGAACACCGGGGAGCTGTTTTTT. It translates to CASSFPTKNTGELFF. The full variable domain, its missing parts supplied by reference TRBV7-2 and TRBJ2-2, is GAGVSQSPSNKVTEKGKDVELRCDPISGHTALYWYRQSLGQGLEFLIYFQGNSAPDKSGLPSDRFSAERTGGSVSTLTIQRTQQEDSAVYLCASSFPTKNTGELFFGEGSRLTVL.

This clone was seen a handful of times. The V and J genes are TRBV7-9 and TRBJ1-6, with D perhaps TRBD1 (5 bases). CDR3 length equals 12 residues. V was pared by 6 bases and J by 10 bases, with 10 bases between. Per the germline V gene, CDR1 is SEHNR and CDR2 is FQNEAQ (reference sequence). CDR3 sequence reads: CASRRGGSPLHF. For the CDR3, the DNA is TGTGCCAGCAGGCGGGGGGGGTCACCCCTCCACTTT.